Listed here are 14 T cell receptor beta chains from one sample, sequenced in a study of cytomegalovirus exposure and HLA in healthy donors. Sequencing used immunoSEQ multiplex PCR; TCRdb keeps in-frame clones, though not all of them. The sample shows approximately 190,000 clones, about 79% of them seen only once. Specimen: PBMCs. Receptors were obtained from a woman in her twenties or thirties in good health and CMV-seropositive.

Remarks on this clone: Its ends do not fully match the called genes, so a read error is possible. This chain links TRBV7-7 with TRBJ2-1, with 7 bases fitting TRBD2. Germline V CDR1 and CDR2: SSHAT, FNYEAQ (reference sequence). CDR3 size: 14 residues. CDR3 sequence (DNA): TGTGCTAGCAGCTTAGCCCTAGCGGACAATGAGCAGTTCTTC. It codes for CASSLALADNEQFF. The variable domain in full, completed from reference TRBV7-7 and TRBJ2-1, reads GAGVSQSPRYKVTKRGQDVTLRCDPISSHATLYWYQQALGQGPEFLTYFNYEAQPDKSGLPSDRFSAERPEGSISTLTIQRTEQRDSAMYRCASSLALADNEQFFGPGTRLTVL.

This chain joins TRBV29-1 and TRBJ2-5, with D maybe TRBD2 (6 bases). Looked up from germline, CDR1 is SQVTM and CDR2 is ANQGSEA. This CDR3 region has 13 residues. Trimming took off 3 bases at V and 5 bases at J, with 13 bases between the two ends. Here the CDR3 DNA reads TGCAGCGTTGAGACGGCGAGCGGGGAGACCCAGTACTTC. Encoded protein: CSVETASGETQYF.

This clone was seen a handful of times. The chain uses TRBV13 and TRBJ2-1; D unresolved. Trimming removed 3 bases at V and 6 bases at J, with 15 bases between. CDR1 PRHDT and CDR2 FYEKMQ come from the germline V gene (reference sequence). The CDR3 has 15 amino acids. The CDR3: CASSLNPPSFNEQFF. Here the CDR3 DNA reads TGTGCCAGCAGCTTGAACCCGCCAAGCTTCAATGAGCAGTTCTTC.

The chain uses TRBV29-1 and TRBJ1-1, with D perhaps matching TRBD1 (6 bases). There are 14 residues in the CDR3. Per germline, CDR1 SQVTM and CDR2 ANQGSEA. Trimming shortened V by 6 bases and J by 3 bases, and 17 bases separated the two germline ends. CDR3 nucleotide sequence: TGCAGCGTGAGCCTTGGACAGTCTGACACTGAAGCTTTCTTT. Protein sequence: CSVSLGQSDTEAFF.

Worth noting for this clone: Its ends do not fully match the called genes, so a read error is possible. The chain combines TRBV27 with TRBJ2-3; 9 nucleotides match TRBD2. Germline V lookup: CDR1 MNHEY, CDR2 SMNVEV (reference sequence). The length of the CDR3 is 15 residues. DNA of the CDR3: TGTGCCAGCAAGGTATTAGGGACTAGCAAAGATACGCAGTATTTT. The encoded protein is CASKVLGTSKDTQYF.

The V call is TRBV9, the J call TRBJ2-3; 12 nucleotides align to TRBD2. In germline, CDR1 is SGDLS, CDR2 YYNGEE. The V and J ends lost 3 bases and 6 bases, in that order; junction bases with no gene match: 8. CDR3 length: 16 residues. The CDR3 protein is CASSGAGLAGGDTQYF. Written as DNA, the CDR3 is TGTGCCAGCAGCGGAGCGGGGCTAGCGGGAGGGGATACGCAGTATTTT.

The gene calls are TRBV5-6 and TRBJ2-4; tentative D call: TRBD1 (5 bases). Trimming shortened V by 4 bases and J by 1 base, and 12 bases separated the two germline ends. The germline gives CDR1 SGHDT, CDR2 YYEEEE. This CDR3 has 15 residues. The CDR3: CASSLISGAKNIQYF. In nucleotides, the CDR3 is TGTGCCAGCAGCCTGATTTCAGGGGCCAAAAACATTCAGTACTTC.

This rearrangement joins TRBV4-1 to TRBJ1-1; a weak D match, TRBD1 (6 bases). CDR1 is MGHRA, CDR2 YSYEKL, per germline. The ends were cut back, 0 bases at V and 2 bases at J, with 13 bases in the middle. CDR3 length equals 16 residues. The CDR3 nucleotides are TGCGCCAGCAGCCAAGAGTGGGGGCTGATAAACACTGAAGCTTTCTTT. Residues: CASSQEWGLINTEAFF.

The chain combines TRBV6-1 with TRBJ2-3; D perhaps matches TRBD1 (5 bases). V lost 4 bases to trimming and J lost 7 bases, with 6 bases between them. The CDR3 contains 11 residues. Germline V gene data show CDR1 as MNHNS and CDR2 as SASEGT. CDR3 residues: CASSGTNTQYF. The DNA of the CDR3 is TGTGCCAGCAGTGGGACAAATACGCAGTATTTT.

The V call is TRBV28, the J call TRBJ2-7, with D possibly matching TRBD2 (6 bases). Germline V gene data show CDR1 as MDHEN and CDR2 as SYDVKM. V was clipped by 4 bases and J by 4 bases, with 14 bases between them. The CDR3 spans 14 residues. The CDR3 loop reads CASSYPGEPYEQYF. CDR3 in DNA: TGTGCCAGCAGTTACCCGGGAGAACCTTACGAGCAGTACTTC.

V is TRBV30 and J is TRBJ2-1; 10 bases fit TRBD1. CDR1 is GTSNPN and CDR2 is SVGIG in the germline V gene (reference sequence). The CDR3 sequence is 13 residues long. J was trimmed by 1 base and V by 8 bases; bases with no gene match: 2. The CDR3: CARDRGSYNEQFF. Written as DNA, the CDR3 is TGTGCCAGGGACAGGGGATCCTACAATGAGCAGTTCTTC.

The rearrangement links TRBV6-1 to TRBJ2-6; D may be TRBD1 (5 bases). Trimming took off 1 base at V and 0 bases at J, with 13 bases between the two ends. Germline V gene sequence: CDR1 MNHNS, CDR2 SASEGT. The CDR3 covers 18 residues. CDR3 amino acids: CASSEVRASASGANVLTF. The CDR3 DNA reads as TGTGCCAGCAGTGAAGTCAGGGCCTCCGCCTCTGGGGCCAACGTCCTGACTTTC.

The gene calls are TRBV30 and TRBJ2-5; 8 positions match TRBD2. Germline-derived CDR1 and CDR2 are GTSNPN and SVGIG (reference sequence). CDR3 length equals 13 residues. V shed 1 base, J shed 8 bases, and the junction held 6 bases outside the gene matches. The CDR3 region is CAWSGSGRETQYF. The DNA of the CDR3 is TGTGCCTGGAGTGGCTCCGGGAGGGAAACCCAGTACTTC.

The chain is built from TRBV18 and TRBJ1-5; 7 bases are a match to TRBD1. This CDR3 is built from 15 residues. Per the germline V gene, CDR1 is KGHSH and CDR2 is LQKENI. The V and J ends lost 6 bases and 0 bases, in that order; junction bases with no gene match: 5. The CDR3 region is CASSLGGPSNQPQHF. The CDR3 bases are TGTGCCAGCTCGCTAGGGGGCCCTAGCAATCAGCCCCAGCATTTT. Based on the CDR3 plus reference TRBV18 and TRBJ1-5, the full variable domain is NAGVMQNPRHLVRRRGQEARLRCSPMKGHSHVYWYRQLPEEGLKFMVYLQKENIIDESGMPKERFSAEFPKEGPSILRIQQVVRGDSAAYFCASSLGGPSNQPQHFGDGTRLSIL.